The clone carrying this T cell receptor beta chain was seen a handful of times. Its antigen remains unidentified. The source of the sample is a study of T-cell memory formation after mild COVID-19. Study findings and constraints: Pre-infection memory held some responding clones, suggesting pre-existing cross-reactive T cells responded. Clones shrinking from day 15 to 85 showed even CD4/CD8 mixes; later expanders tilted CD4+.

Using constant-segment primers, 5'RACE produced TCR alpha and TCR beta cDNA libraries carrying sample barcodes and UMIs. TCRdb processed the 5' RACE reads anew with MiXCR; each CDR3 protein has one entry. The table has a few hundred thousand distinct CDR3 sequences, more than 15% seen once. Germline V gives CDR1 SGDLS, CDR2 YYNGEE. Trimming at V came to 5 bases and at J to 0 bases, leaving 7 bases not matched to a gene. There are 15 residues in the CDR3. The receptor was isolated from a man between 18 and 29 years old who had mild COVID-19 (a few samples of this study predate the infection). Cell type and time point are not known. Sequenced sample: PBMCs or a T cell subset sorted from them (not recorded which). The chain is built from TRBV9 and TRBJ1-1, with TRBD1 matching over 7 bases. For the CDR3, the DNA is TGTGCCAGCAGTGCCTTGACAGGGTTGAACACTGAAGCTTTCTTT. Translating it yields CASSALTGLNTEAFF. Using reference TRBV9 and TRBJ1-1 for the parts outside the CDR3, the full variable domain is DSGVTQTPKHLITATGQRVTLRCSPRSGDLSVYWYQQSLDQGLQFLIQYYNGEERAKGNILERFSAQQFPDLHSELNLSSLELGDSALYFCASSALTGLNTEAFFGQGTRLTVV.